These T cell receptor beta chains were read from a single sample in a study of early T cells in non-severe SARS-CoV-2 infection. Each CDR3 protein is one row after TCRdb ran MiXCR on the 5' RACE reads. The table lists some 66,000 distinct CDR3 sequences, around 12% of them singletons, with roughly 4.5% in the top ten. Sequencing was done on a sample of whole blood. These receptors originate from an adult who was a healthcare worker with PCR-confirmed SARS-CoV-2 infection or an uninfected control (not recorded which). CDR3s include the opening cysteine and the closing phenylalanine or tryptophan. A D gene is named only where the DNA matches it firmly. Some rows mark clone size as missing; the rest say once, few, many or name a class of expanded clone.

v_gene	d_gene	abundance	j_gene	CDR3aa	CDR3nt
TRBV7-2	-	few	TRBJ1-6	CASRLTGFDSPLHF	TGTGCCAGCAGGTTAACAGGGTTCGATTCACCCCTCCACTTT
TRBV5-1	TRBD2	many	TRBJ2-7	CASSSIIRGETYEQYF	TGCGCCAGCAGCTCTATAATCCGGGGGGAGACATACGAGCAGTACTTC
TRBV5-1	TRBD1	few	TRBJ2-2	CASRLTGDTGELFF	TGCGCCAGCAGACTCACAGGGGACACCGGGGAGCTGTTTTTT
TRBV12-3/TRBV12-4	TRBD1	few	TRBJ2-3	CASSPPRGTGGTDTQYF	TGTGCCAGCAGTCCCCCCCGGGGGACAGGGGGCACAGATACGCAGTATTTT
TRBV4-1	TRBD2	many	TRBJ2-1	CASSQDYGTSGSDNEQFF	TGCGCCAGCAGCCAAGATTATGGGACTAGCGGGAGCGACAATGAGCAGTTCTTC
TRBV20-1	-	few	TRBJ1-1	CSAGSGGLAFF	TGCAGTGCAGGTAGTGGCGGTTTAGCTTTCTTT
TRBV5-8	-	many	TRBJ1-5	CASSLQGSVHQPQHF	TGTGCCAGCAGCTTGCAGGGATCAGTCCATCAGCCCCAGCATTTT
TRBV6-2/TRBV6-3	TRBD2	-	TRBJ2-5	CASSSGLGRETQYF	TGTGCCAGCAGCTCCGGACTAGGTCGAGAGACCCAGTACTTC
TRBV20-1	TRBD1	many	TRBJ2-7	CSVFETGGYEQYF	TGCAGTGTGTTTGAGACAGGGGGGTACGAGCAGTACTTC
TRBV30	TRBD1	-	TRBJ1-4	CAWDRGEKLFF	TGTGCCTGGGACAGGGGGGAAAAACTGTTTTTT
TRBV3-1	-	many	TRBJ1-2	CASSPRQGISYTF	TGTGCCAGCAGCCCGAGGCAGGGGATCAGCTACACCTTC
TRBV28	TRBD2	many	TRBJ2-7	CASSSAGLAGGSYEQYF	TGTGCCAGCAGTTCCGCCGGACTAGCGGGAGGGTCCTACGAGCAGTACTTC
TRBV6-5	-	few	TRBJ2-7	CASSPARFYEQYF	TGTGCCAGCAGTCCGGCGAGGTTCTACGAGCAGTACTTC
TRBV12-3/TRBV12-4	-	-	TRBJ2-6	CASSLETGPSGANVLTF	TGTGCCAGCAGTTTAGAAACAGGGCCGTCTGGGGCCAACGTCCTGACTTTC
TRBV5-4	TRBD1	many	TRBJ2-7	CASSFLGTGWSYEQYF	TGTGCCAGCAGCTTCTTAGGGACAGGGTGGTCATACGAGCAGTACTTC
TRBV6-2/TRBV6-3	-	many	TRBJ2-7	CASSYSSYEQYF	TGTGCCAGCAGTTACTCGTCCTACGAGCAGTACTTC
TRBV5-1	-	many	TRBJ2-3	CASSLRGGGIRSDTQYF	TGCGCCAGCAGCTTGAGAGGAGGAGGGATCCGGTCAGATACGCAGTATTTT
TRBV18	-	-	TRBJ2-4	CASSPPPGIAKNIQYF	TGTGCCAGCTCACCACCCCCAGGAATAGCCAAAAACATTCAGTACTTC
TRBV29-1	TRBD2	few	TRBJ2-5	CSVEVAGGRETQYF	TGCAGCGTTGAAGTAGCGGGAGGGCGTGAGACCCAGTACTTC
TRBV12-5	-	many	TRBJ1-2	CASGLLDRDGYTF	TGTGCTAGTGGTTTGCTGGACCGCGATGGCTACACCTTC
TRBV6-5	TRBD2	-	TRBJ2-5	CASSPGGAQETQYF	TGTGCCAGCAGCCCGGGGGGAGCCCAAGAGACCCAGTACTTC
TRBV6-2/TRBV6-3	-	many	TRBJ1-5	CASSTDLRVHQPQHF	TGTGCCAGCAGCACGGACCTTCGAGTCCATCAGCCCCAGCATTTT
TRBV4-1	-	few	TRBJ1-4	CASSQDLTRGAGEKLFF	TGCGCCAGCAGCCAAGATTTGACGAGGGGGGCAGGGGAAAAACTGTTTTTT
TRBV19	TRBD2	few	TRBJ2-3	CASSPGLAGFTDTQYF	TGTGCCAGTAGTCCCGGACTAGCGGGATTCACAGATACGCAGTATTTT
TRBV29-1	-	-	TRBJ1-1	CSVSPPGTRNTEAFF	TGCAGCGTTTCCCCTCCGGGTACTCGGAACACTGAAGCTTTCTTT
TRBV30	TRBD2	-	TRBJ2-5	CAWSQAGTETQYF	TGTGCCTGGAGTCAAGCGGGGACAGAGACCCAGTACTTC
TRBV5-4	-	many	TRBJ2-1	CASSLVVAAFNEQFF	TGTGCCAGCAGCTTGGTGGTAGCGGCCTTTAATGAGCAGTTCTTC
TRBV2	TRBD2	-	TRBJ2-3	CASSVTSGSTDTQYF	TGTGCCAGCAGTGTAACTAGCGGGAGCACAGATACGCAGTATTTT
TRBV11-2	-	-	TRBJ2-3	CASSLGLSGVVYF	TGTGCCAGCAGCTTAGGACTATCCGGGGTTGTGTATTTT
TRBV7-2	-	-	TRBJ1-2	CASRLGLNDGYTF	TGTGCCAGCAGGCTTGGACTCAATGACGGCTACACCTTC
TRBV29-1	TRBD1	many	TRBJ2-7	CSVTGTGRKEQYF	TGCAGCGTTACTGGGACAGGGCGTAAGGAGCAGTACTTC
TRBV29-1	-	few	TRBJ1-1	CSVERGGTEAFF	TGCAGCGTTGAACGGGGCGGCACTGAAGCTTTCTTT
TRBV27	-	-	TRBJ2-7	CASTPGQGAEQYF	TGTGCCAGCACCCCGGGGCAGGGTGCCGAGCAGTACTTC
TRBV6-1	-	-	TRBJ2-2	CASRAHAGRGAGELFF	TGTGCCAGCAGGGCCCATGCTGGGCGCGGCGCCGGGGAGCTGTTTTTT
TRBV29-1	TRBD1	-	TRBJ2-5	CSVAGGEKTQYF	TGCAGCGTTGCAGGGGGCGAAAAGACCCAGTACTTC
TRBV11-2	-	many	TRBJ2-6	CASGTAGSGANVLTF	TGTGCCAGCGGGACCGCCGGATCTGGGGCCAACGTCCTGACTTTC
TRBV19	-	-	TRBJ1-1	CASIPPAGRGNTEAFF	TGTGCCAGTATACCCCCCGCGGGGCGCGGGAACACTGAAGCTTTCTTT
TRBV5-1	-	-	TRBJ2-7	CASSLDGQSGLGEQYF	TGCGCCAGCAGCTTGGACGGCCAGTCAGGGCTTGGGGAGCAGTACTTC
TRBV29-1	TRBD2	many	TRBJ2-3	CSVKEAGGADTQYF	TGCAGCGTCAAGGAGGCGGGGGGGGCAGATACGCAGTATTTT
TRBV28	-	-	TRBJ2-7	CASSGSGTNSYEQYF	TGTGCCAGCAGTGGATCCGGGACAAACTCCTACGAGCAGTACTTC
TRBV11-3	TRBD1	few	TRBJ2-1	CASSLDIERGREQFF	TGTGCCAGCAGCTTAGATATAGAAAGGGGGCGGGAGCAGTTCTTC
TRBV6-6	-	few	TRBJ1-5	CASSSLSGRRGQPQHF	TGTGCCAGCAGCTCTCTTTCAGGTAGACGAGGTCAGCCCCAGCATTTT
TRBV10-3	-	-	TRBJ2-1	CATATRSLGNEQFF	TGTGCCACCGCAACCAGGTCCCTTGGGAATGAGCAGTTCTTC
TRBV7-9	-	few	TRBJ2-3	CASSRGFGLATQYF	TGTGCCAGCAGCAGAGGTTTCGGGTTAGCTACGCAGTATTTT
TRBV4-3	-	-	TRBJ1-4	CASSREGGVGEKLFF	TGCGCCAGCAGCCGCGAAGGGGGTGTCGGTGAAAAACTGTTTTTT
TRBV2	-	-	TRBJ1-4	CASSGQRVQNEKLFF	TGTGCCAGCAGTGGACAGCGAGTACAAAATGAAAAACTGTTTTTT
TRBV19	TRBD1	-	TRBJ2-7	CASSPRRGQGADYEQYF	TGTGCCAGTAGTCCACGAAGGGGGCAGGGGGCCGACTACGAGCAGTACTTC
TRBV29-1	-	-	TRBJ2-5	CSVDSAPRGQETQYF	TGCAGCGTTGACTCTGCCCCCCGGGGCCAAGAGACCCAGTACTTC
TRBV7-6	TRBD2	many	TRBJ2-1	CASSPLAGASSSYNEQFF	TGTGCCAGCAGCCCCCTAGCGGGAGCGTCCTCCTCCTACAATGAGCAGTTCTTC
TRBV5-1	TRBD2	few	TRBJ2-3	CASSFFPSGSTDTQYF	TGCGCCAGCAGCTTTTTTCCTAGCGGGAGCACAGATACGCAGTATTTT
TRBV29-1	-	few	TRBJ2-3	CSVGPISTDTQYF	TGCAGCGTTGGTCCCATTAGCACAGATACGCAGTATTTT
TRBV29-1	-	-	TRBJ2-5	CSAAGFQVETQYF	TGCAGTGCGGCGGGGTTCCAGGTAGAGACCCAGTACTTC
TRBV20-1	TRBD2	many	TRBJ2-5	CSASGGAFVTQYF	TGCAGTGCTAGCGGGGGGGCCTTTGTGACCCAGTACTTC
TRBV3-1	TRBD2	-	TRBJ2-3	CASSQGGGPTDTQYF	TGTGCCAGCAGCCAAGGCGGGGGGCCCACAGATACGCAGTATTTT
TRBV15	TRBD1	many	TRBJ2-5	CATSRTGQETQYF	TGTGCCACCAGCAGGACAGGGCAAGAGACCCAGTACTTC
TRBV5-4	-	many	TRBJ1-1	CASSRDTNTEAFF	TGTGCCAGCAGCCGTGACACGAACACTGAAGCTTTCTTT
TRBV29-1	TRBD1	many	TRBJ2-3	CSVYPKDRGRADTQYF	TGCAGCGTCTACCCCAAGGACAGGGGGCGCGCAGATACGCAGTATTTT